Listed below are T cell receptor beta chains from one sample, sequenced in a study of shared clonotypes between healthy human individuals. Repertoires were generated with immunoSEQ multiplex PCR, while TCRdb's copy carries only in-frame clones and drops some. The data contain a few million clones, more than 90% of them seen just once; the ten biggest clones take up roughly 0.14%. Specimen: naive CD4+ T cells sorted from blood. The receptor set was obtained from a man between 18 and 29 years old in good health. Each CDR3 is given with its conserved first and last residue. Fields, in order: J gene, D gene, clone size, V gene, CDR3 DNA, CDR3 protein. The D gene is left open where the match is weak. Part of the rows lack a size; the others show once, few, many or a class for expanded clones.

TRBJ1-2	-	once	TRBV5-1	TGCGCCAGCAGCTTTGACAGCCAATATGGCTACACCTTC	CASSFDSQYGYTF
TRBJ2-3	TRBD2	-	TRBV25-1	TGTGCCAGCAGTACAGCGGGGGGCACAGATACGCAGTATTTT	CASSTAGGTDTQYF
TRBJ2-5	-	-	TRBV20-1	TGCAGTGCTAGCGCGGACGAGACCCAGTACTTC	CSASADETQYF
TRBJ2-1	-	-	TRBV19	TGTGCCAGTTTCAGCTCCTACAATGAGCAGTTCTTC	CASFSSYNEQFF
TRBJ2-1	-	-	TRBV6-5	TGTGCCAGCAGCCTCGGGACTGCCTACAATGAGCAGTTCTTC	CASSLGTAYNEQFF
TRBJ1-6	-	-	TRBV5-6	TGTGCCAGCAGCTTGGTCGGGTATAATTCACCCCTCCACTTT	CASSLVGYNSPLHF
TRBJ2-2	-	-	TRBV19	TGTGCCAGTAGGCCCCAGACGGGGTCCACCGGGGAGCTGTTTTTT	CASRPQTGSTGELFF
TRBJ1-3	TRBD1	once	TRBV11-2	TGTGCCAGCAGCGGACAGGGGAAACACTCTGGAAACACCATATATTTT	CASSGQGKHSGNTIYF
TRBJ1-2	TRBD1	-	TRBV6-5	TGTGCCAGCAGTTACTCAGGCAGGGGGTATGGCTACACCTTC	CASSYSGRGYGYTF
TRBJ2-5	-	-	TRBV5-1	TGCGCCAGCAGCTTGGGGGCAGCGCAAGAGACCCAGTACTTC	CASSLGAAQETQYF
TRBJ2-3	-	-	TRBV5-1	TGCGCCAGCAGCTTGGATCGTAGGGAAAGAGATACGCAGTATTTT	CASSLDRRERDTQYF
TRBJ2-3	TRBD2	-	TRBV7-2	TGTGCCAGCAGCTTGGGGGGACTAGCGGTTAGCACAGATACGCAGTATTTT	CASSLGGLAVSTDTQYF
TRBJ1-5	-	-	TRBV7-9	TGTGCCAGCAGCTCCGGCGGGCCCCAGCATTTT	CASSSGGPQHF
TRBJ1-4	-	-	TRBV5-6	TGTGCCAGCAGCTTTCGAGGTATTCGCCTTAATGAAAAACTGTTTTTT	CASSFRGIRLNEKLFF
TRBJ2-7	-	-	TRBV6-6	TGTGCCAGCAGTCAGCCAGGTGGGGGCGAGCAGTACTTC	CASSQPGGGEQYF
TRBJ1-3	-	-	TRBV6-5	TGTGCCAGCAGCGAGGGGCAACACTCTGGAAACACCATATATTTT	CASSEGQHSGNTIYF
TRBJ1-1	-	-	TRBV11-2	TGTGCCAGCAGCTTGGAAGCTGAAGCTTTCTTT	CASSLEAEAFF
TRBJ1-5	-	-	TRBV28	TGTGCCAGCAGTTTCTGGACCGGTTATAGCAATCAGCCCCAGCATTTT	CASSFWTGYSNQPQHF
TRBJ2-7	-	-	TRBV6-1	TGTGCCGGAGCACGGGCTCTTTCCTACGAGCAGTACTTC	CAGARALSYEQYF
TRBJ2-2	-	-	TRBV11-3	TGTGCCAGCAGCTTATCAGCTGGGGCCACCGGGGAGCTGTTTTTT	CASSLSAGATGELFF
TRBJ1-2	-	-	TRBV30	TGTGCCTGGAGTGTAAGCAGGGTGGTTGGCTACACCTTC	CAWSVSRVVGYTF
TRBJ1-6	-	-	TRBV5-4	TGTGCCAGCAGCTTGGCCGACTCAACCTCACCCCTCCACTTT	CASSLADSTSPLHF
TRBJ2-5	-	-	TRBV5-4	TGTGCCAGCAGCGTTGGCGTTGGTTCGGAGTCGGGGACCCAGTACTTC	CASSVGVGSESGTQYF
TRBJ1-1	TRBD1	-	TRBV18	TGTGCCAGCTCACCACGAACAGGGGATTTGGACACTGAAGCTTTCTTT	CASSPRTGDLDTEAFF
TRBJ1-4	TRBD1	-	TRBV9	TGTGCCAGCAGGGACAGGCGGACCGATGGAAAACTGTTTTTT	CASRDRRTDGKLFF
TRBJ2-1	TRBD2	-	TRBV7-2	TGTGCCAGCAGCCGAAGGCTAGCGGGGAATGAGCAGTTCTTC	CASSRRLAGNEQFF
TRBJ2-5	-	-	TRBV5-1	TGCGCCAGCAGCTTGATAGGAGGGCTGCAAGAGACCCAGTACTTC	CASSLIGGLQETQYF
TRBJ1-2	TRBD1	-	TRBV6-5	TGTGCCAGCAGGGAAACAGGGGGGCTTAACTATGGCTACACCTTC	CASRETGGLNYGYTF
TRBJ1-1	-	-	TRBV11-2	TGTGCCAGCAGCTTCTTGAGGGGGGTGAACACTGAAGCTTTCTTT	CASSFLRGVNTEAFF
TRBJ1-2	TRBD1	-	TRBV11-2	TGTGCCAGCAGCCAACAGACAGGGCAATTCAACTATGGCTACACCTTC	CASSQQTGQFNYGYTF
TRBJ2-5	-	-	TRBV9	TGTGCCAGCAGCGCATCGGGGACGTGGGGGAAAGAGACCCAGTACTTC	CASSASGTWGKETQYF
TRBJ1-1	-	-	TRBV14	TGTGCCAGCAGCCCAGCCGGGGTCACTGAAGCTTTCTTT	CASSPAGVTEAFF
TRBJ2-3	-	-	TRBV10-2	TGCGCCAGCAGTGCCCTAGATAAAAGCACAGATACGCAGTATTTT	CASSALDKSTDTQYF
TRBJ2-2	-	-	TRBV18	TGTGCCAGCTCACCACAAGGGTCCCACACCGGGGAGCTGTTTTTT	CASSPQGSHTGELFF
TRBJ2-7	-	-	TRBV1	TGCACCAGCAGCCCGGGACTAGCGGCCTCCTACGAGCAGTACTTC	CTSSPGLAASYEQYF
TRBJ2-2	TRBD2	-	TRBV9	TGTGCCAGCAGCGTAGAAGGACTAGACACCGGGGAGCTGTTTTTT	CASSVEGLDTGELFF
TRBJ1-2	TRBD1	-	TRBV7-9	TGTGCCAGCAGCTTAGGGTGGGACAGGGATGGCTACACCTTC	CASSLGWDRDGYTF
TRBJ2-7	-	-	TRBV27	TGTGCCAGCACAGGGGCGGGGGAGCAGTACTTC	CASTGAGEQYF
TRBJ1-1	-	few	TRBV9	TGTGCCAGCAGCGCCCGACTGAACACTGAAGCTTTCTTT	CASSARLNTEAFF
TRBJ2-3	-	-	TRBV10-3	TGTGCCATCAGTGAGGACCGCGCGGGAGATACGCAGTATTTT	CAISEDRAGDTQYF
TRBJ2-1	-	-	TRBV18	TGTGCCAGCTCACCAGGGGCGCAGGACAATGAGCAGTTCTTC	CASSPGAQDNEQFF